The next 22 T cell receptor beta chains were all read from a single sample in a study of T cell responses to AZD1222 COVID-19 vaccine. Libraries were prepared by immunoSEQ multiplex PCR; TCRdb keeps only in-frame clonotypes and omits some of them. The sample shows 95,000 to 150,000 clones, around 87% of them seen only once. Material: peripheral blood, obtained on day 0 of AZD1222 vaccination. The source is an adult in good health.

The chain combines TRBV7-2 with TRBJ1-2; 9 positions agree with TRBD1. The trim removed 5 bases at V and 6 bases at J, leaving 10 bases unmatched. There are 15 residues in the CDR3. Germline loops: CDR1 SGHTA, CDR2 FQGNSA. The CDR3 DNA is TGTGCCAGCAGCACCAGCCGGGACAGGGCCCATGGCTACACCTTC. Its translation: CASSTSRDRAHGYTF.

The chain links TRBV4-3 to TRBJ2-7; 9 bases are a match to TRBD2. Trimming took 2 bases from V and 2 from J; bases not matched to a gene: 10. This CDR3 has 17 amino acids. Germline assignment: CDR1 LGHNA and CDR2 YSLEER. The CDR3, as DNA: TGCGCCAGCAGCCAACGGTACAGCGGGAGGCCCCCCTACGAGCAGTACTTC. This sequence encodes CASSQRYSGRPPYEQYF.

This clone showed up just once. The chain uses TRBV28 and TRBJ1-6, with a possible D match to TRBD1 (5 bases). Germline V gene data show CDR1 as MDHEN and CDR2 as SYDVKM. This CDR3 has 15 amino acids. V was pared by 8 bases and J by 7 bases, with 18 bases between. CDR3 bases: TGTGCCAGCGGACGGGACCGGGTTGGGAATTCACCCCTCCACTTT. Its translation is CASGRDRVGNSPLHF.

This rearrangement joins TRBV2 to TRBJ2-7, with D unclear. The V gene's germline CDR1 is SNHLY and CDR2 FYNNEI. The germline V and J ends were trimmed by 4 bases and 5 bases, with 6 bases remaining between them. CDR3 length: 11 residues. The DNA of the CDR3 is TGTGCCAGCAGTGGTCCGGACGAGCAGTACTTC. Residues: CASSGPDEQYF. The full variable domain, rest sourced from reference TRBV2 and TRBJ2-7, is EPEVTQTPSHQVTQMGQEVILRCVPISNHLYFYWYRQILGQKVEFLVSFYNNEISEKSEIFDDQFSVERPDGSNFTLKIRSTKLEDSAMYFCASSGPDEQYFGPGTRLTVT.

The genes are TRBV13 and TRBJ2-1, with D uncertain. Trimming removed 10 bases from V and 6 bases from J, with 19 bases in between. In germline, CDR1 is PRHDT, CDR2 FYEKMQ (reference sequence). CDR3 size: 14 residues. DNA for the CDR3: TGTGCCACCCGGAGCGAGTCAAACCCCAATGAGCAGTTCTTC. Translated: CATRSESNPNEQFF.

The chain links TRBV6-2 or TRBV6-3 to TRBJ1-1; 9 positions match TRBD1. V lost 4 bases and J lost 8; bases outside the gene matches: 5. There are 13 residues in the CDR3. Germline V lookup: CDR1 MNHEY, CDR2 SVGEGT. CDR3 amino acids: CASSSDRGQEAFF. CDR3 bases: TGTGCCAGCAGTTCGGACAGGGGCCAGGAAGCTTTCTTT.

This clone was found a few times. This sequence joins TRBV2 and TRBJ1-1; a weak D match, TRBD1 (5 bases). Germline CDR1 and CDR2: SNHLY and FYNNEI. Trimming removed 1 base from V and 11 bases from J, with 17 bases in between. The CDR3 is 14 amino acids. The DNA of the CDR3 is TGTGCCAGCAGTGAAGAGGCCTCCGGGGCGGTTGCTTTCTTT. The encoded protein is CASSEEASGAVAFF.

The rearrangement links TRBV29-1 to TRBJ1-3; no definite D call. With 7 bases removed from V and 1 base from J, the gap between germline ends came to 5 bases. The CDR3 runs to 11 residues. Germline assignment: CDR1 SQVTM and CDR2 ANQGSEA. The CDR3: CSGRSGNTIYF. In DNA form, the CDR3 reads TGCAGCGGCAGATCTGGAAACACCATATATTTT.

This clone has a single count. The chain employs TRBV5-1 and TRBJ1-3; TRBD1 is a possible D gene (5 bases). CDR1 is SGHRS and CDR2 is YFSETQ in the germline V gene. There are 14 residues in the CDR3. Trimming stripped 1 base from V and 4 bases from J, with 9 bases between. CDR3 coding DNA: TGCGCCAGCAGCTTGCAGGGTAACGGAAACACCATATATTTT. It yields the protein CASSLQGNGNTIYF.

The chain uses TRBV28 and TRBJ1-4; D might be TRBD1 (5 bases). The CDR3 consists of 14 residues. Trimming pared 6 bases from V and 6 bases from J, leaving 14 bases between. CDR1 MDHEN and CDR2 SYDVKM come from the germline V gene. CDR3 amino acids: CASREGIGYEKLFF. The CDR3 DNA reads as TGTGCCAGCAGAGAGGGGATCGGTTATGAAAAACTGTTTTTT.

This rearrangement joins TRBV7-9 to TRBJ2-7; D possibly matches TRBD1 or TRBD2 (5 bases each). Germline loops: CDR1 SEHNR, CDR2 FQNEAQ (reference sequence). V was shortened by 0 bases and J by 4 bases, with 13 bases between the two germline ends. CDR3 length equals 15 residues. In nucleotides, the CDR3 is TGTGCCAGCAGCTTAGCGATGCAGGGCGGGTACGAGCAGTACTTC. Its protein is CASSLAMQGGYEQYF.

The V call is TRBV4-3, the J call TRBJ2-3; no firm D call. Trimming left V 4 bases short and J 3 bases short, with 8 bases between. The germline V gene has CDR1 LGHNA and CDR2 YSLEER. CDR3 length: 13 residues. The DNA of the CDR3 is TGCGCCAGCAGCCCGCAATTGACAGATACGCAGTATTTT. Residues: CASSPQLTDTQYF.

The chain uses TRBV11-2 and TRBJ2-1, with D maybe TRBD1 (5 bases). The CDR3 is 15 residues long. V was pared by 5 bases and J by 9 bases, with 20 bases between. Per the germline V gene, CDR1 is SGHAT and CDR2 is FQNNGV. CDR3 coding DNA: TGTGCCAGCAGCCATGGACACTCCTCGGGCGGTGAGCAGTTCTTC. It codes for CASSHGHSSGGEQFF. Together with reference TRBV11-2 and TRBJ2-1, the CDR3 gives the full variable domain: EAGVAQSPRYKIIEKRQSVAFWCNPISGHATLYWYQQILGQGPKLLIQFQNNGVVDDSQLPKDRFSAERLKGVDSTLKIQPAKLEDSAVYLCASSHGHSSGGEQFFGPGTRLTVL.

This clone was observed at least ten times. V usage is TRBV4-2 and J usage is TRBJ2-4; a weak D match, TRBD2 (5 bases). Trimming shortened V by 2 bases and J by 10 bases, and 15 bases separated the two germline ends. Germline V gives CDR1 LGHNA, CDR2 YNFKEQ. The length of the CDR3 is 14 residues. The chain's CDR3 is CASSQSTTEGIQYF. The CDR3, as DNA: TGTGCCAGCAGCCAAAGTACTACCGAGGGTATTCAGTACTTC.

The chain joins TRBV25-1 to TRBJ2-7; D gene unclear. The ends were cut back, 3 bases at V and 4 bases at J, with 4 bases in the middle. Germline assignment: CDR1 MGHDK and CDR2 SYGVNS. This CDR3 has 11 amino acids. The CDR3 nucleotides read TGTGCCAGCAGTGACACATACGAGCAGTACTTC. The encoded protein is CASSDTYEQYF.

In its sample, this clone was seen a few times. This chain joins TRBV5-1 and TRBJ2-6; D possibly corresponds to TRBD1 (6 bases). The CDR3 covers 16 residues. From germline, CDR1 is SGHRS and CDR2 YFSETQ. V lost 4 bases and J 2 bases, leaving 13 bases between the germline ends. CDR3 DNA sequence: TGCGCCAGCAGCGTTTCCGCAGGGGCTGGGGCCAACGTCCTGACTTTC. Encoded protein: CASSVSAGAGANVLTF.

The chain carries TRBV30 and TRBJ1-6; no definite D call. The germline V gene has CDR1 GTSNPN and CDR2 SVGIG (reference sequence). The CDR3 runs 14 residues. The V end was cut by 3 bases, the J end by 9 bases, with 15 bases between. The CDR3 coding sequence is TGTGCCTGGAGCCCACCCGGCTTTGGTTCACCCCTCCACTTT. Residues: CAWSPPGFGSPLHF.

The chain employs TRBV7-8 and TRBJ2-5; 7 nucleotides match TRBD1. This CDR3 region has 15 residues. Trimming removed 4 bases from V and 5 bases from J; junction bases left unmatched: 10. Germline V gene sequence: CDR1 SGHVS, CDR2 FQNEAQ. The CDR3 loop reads CASSYNNRGWETQYF. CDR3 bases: TGTGCCAGCAGCTATAACAACAGGGGTTGGGAGACCCAGTACTTC.

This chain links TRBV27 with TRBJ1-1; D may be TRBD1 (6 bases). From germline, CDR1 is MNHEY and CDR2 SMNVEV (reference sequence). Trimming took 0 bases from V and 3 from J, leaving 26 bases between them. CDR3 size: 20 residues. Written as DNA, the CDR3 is TGTGCCAGCAGTTTATCGAAGGGGGGGTGGGGTCTAACCCGGGACACTGAAGCTTTCTTT. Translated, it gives CASSLSKGGWGLTRDTEAFF.

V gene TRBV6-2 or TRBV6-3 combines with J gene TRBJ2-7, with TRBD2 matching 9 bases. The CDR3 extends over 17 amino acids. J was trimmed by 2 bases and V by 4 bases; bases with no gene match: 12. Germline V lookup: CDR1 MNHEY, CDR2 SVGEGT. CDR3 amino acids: CASSSPVTSGWAYEQYF. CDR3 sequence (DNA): TGTGCCAGCAGTTCGCCGGTGACTAGCGGATGGGCCTACGAGCAGTACTTC.

The CDR3 bases are TGCGCCAGCAGCTTTAGCGGGCCATCCTACGAGCAGTACTTC. Its translation: CASSFSGPSYEQYF. V gene TRBV5-1 combines with J gene TRBJ2-7; 7 nucleotides align to TRBD2. Germline V gives CDR1 SGHRS, CDR2 YFSETQ. J lost 1 base, V lost 2 bases, and 3 bases had no gene match. This CDR3 is built from 14 residues.

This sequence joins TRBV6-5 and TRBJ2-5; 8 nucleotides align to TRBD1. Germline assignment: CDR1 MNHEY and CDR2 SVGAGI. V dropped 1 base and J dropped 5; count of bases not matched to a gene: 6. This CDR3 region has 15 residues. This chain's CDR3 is CASSYFQGARETQYF. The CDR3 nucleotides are TGTGCCAGCAGTTACTTCCAGGGGGCTCGGGAGACCCAGTACTTC.